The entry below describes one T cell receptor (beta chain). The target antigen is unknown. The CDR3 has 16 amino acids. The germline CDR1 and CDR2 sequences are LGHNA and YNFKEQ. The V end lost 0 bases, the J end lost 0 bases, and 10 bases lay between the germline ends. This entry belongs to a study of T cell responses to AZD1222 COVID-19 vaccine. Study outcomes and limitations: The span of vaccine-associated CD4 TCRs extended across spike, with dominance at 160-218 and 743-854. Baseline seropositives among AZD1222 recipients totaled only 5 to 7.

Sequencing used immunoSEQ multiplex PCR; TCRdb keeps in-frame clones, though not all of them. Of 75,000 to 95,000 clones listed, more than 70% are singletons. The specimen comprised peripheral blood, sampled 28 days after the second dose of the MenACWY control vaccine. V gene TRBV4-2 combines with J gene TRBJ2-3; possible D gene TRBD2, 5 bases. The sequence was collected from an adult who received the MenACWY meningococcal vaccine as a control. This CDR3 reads CASSQENSGSTDTQYF. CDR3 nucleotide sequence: TGTGCCAGCAGCCAAGAAAACAGCGGTAGCACAGATACGCAGTATTTT.